The 16 T cell receptor beta chains given below trace back to one sample, sequenced in a study of long-term antiretroviral therapy in people with HIV. Version v3.0 of the immunoSEQ assay was performed at survey level. Assay used: immunoSEQ multiplex PCR; TCRdb lists only in-frame clones, some missing. The repertoire consists of 25,000 to 35,000 clones, with about 90% occurring once and the leading ten covering 3% to 4.5%. Sequencing used unsorted PBMCs, obtained 1.8 years after starting antiretroviral therapy. Receptors originate from a young woman with HIV.

This rearrangement joins TRBV28 to TRBJ2-7, with D possibly being TRBD1 or TRBD2 (5 bases each). CDR1 is MDHEN and CDR2 is SYDVKM in the germline V gene. The CDR3 consists of 16 residues. Trimming took 5 bases from V and 0 from J, leaving 17 bases between them. The CDR3 sequence: CASSGTGTTSSYEQYF. CDR3 nucleotide sequence: TGTGCCAGCAGTGGAACCGGGACCACGAGCTCCTACGAGCAGTACTTC.

V is TRBV5-1 and J is TRBJ1-3; D gene unclear. The V gene lost 4 bases and the J gene lost 4 bases, with 12 bases spanning the gap. The CDR3 is 14 amino acids. CDR1 SGHRS and CDR2 YFSETQ come from the germline V gene. CDR3 residues: CASSREGGGNTIYF. The CDR3 bases are TGCGCCAGCAGCCGGGAGGGAGGAGGAAACACCATATATTTT.

Concerning this clone: A read error may account for a junction end that differs from germline. The chain has TRBV2 and TRBJ1-1; tentatively, D is TRBD1 (5 bases). In germline, CDR1 is SNHLY, CDR2 FYNNEI. This CDR3 contains 13 residues. CDR3 sequence (DNA): TGTGCCAGCAGTCCCCTCGGGGCCCGGACTTGGTGTTGG. Its protein is CASSPLGARTWCW.

This clone is a singleton in its sample. The J gene is TRBJ2-7, the V gene TRBV7-9, with TRBD1 matching over 9 bases. V was clipped by 1 base and J by 0 bases; unmatched bases: 13. The CDR3 is 19 amino acids. Per the germline V gene, CDR1 is SEHNR and CDR2 is FQNEAQ (reference sequence). The CDR3 loop is CASSLGRTGVPQSSYEQYF. For the CDR3, the DNA is TGTGCCAGCAGCTTAGGCCGGACAGGGGTTCCCCAGAGCTCCTACGAGCAGTACTTC.

The V call is TRBV4-3, the J call TRBJ2-2; D remains ambiguous. Trimming stripped 2 bases from V and 2 bases from J, with 6 bases between. This CDR3 region has 14 residues. CDR1 LGHNA and CDR2 YSLEER come from the germline V gene. The CDR3 loop reads CASSQWVNTGELFF. As DNA, the CDR3 is TGCGCCAGCAGCCAATGGGTTAACACCGGGGAGCTGTTTTTT.

The DNA for the CDR3 is TGTGCCAGCAGTGAAGCCCCAGTCTCGTACAGCTACACCTTC. The encoded protein is CASSEAPVSYSYTF. The chain couples TRBV6-1 to TRBJ1-2; D gene uncertain. Trimming took off 0 bases at V and 9 bases at J, with 14 bases between the two ends. Germline CDR1 MNHNS, CDR2 SASEGT. The CDR3 is 14 amino acids.

This chain connects TRBV4-1 to TRBJ2-2, with 11 bases identical to TRBD2. Trimming at V came to 4 bases and at J to 4 bases, leaving 8 bases not matched to a gene. This CDR3 is built from 17 residues. Per germline, CDR1 MGHRA and CDR2 YSYEKL. The CDR3 is CASSPLGSGRGTGELFF. CDR3 nucleotide sequence: TGCGCCAGCAGCCCCCTGGGTAGCGGGAGGGGCACCGGGGAGCTGTTTTTT.

This chain connects TRBV9 to TRBJ2-6, with a weak D call TRBD1 (6 bases). CDR1 SGDLS and CDR2 YYNGEE come from the germline V gene. The CDR3 contains 22 residues. V dropped 0 bases and J dropped 0 bases, with 25 bases sitting between them. This chain's CDR3 is CASSVASQGSDETFSGANVLTF. As DNA, the CDR3 is TGTGCCAGCAGCGTAGCTTCCCAGGGGAGTGACGAGACCTTCTCTGGGGCCAACGTCCTGACTTTC.

V and J are TRBV5-1 and TRBJ2-3; D might be TRBD2 (5 bases). Germline V gives CDR1 SGHRS, CDR2 YFSETQ. The length of the CDR3 is 13 residues. Trimming left V 4 bases short and J 6 bases short, with 12 bases between. The CDR3 spells CASSPERTDTQYF. In nucleotides, the CDR3 is TGCGCCAGCAGCCCCGAAAGGACTGATACGCAGTATTTT.

The gene calls are TRBV27 and TRBJ2-1, with 8 positions matching TRBD2. The CDR3 extends over 15 amino acids. Germline CDR1 MNHEY, CDR2 SMNVEV (reference sequence). The trim removed 0 bases at V and 7 bases at J, leaving 5 bases unmatched. The CDR3 DNA sequence: TGTGCCAGCAGTTTATCAGCGGGAGTGAGTAATGAGCAGTTCTTC. Its translation is CASSLSAGVSNEQFF.

This sequence joins TRBV19 and TRBJ1-1; the D is unclear. Trimming removed 5 bases at V and 0 bases at J, with 10 bases between. The CDR3 consists of 14 residues. The V gene's germline CDR1 is LNHDA and CDR2 SQIVND (reference sequence). The DNA for the CDR3 is TGTGCCAGTAGTCTCCTCGATGTGAACACTGAAGCTTTCTTT. Residues: CASSLLDVNTEAFF.

The chain joins TRBV10-3 to TRBJ2-6, with D tentatively TRBD1 or TRBD2 (5 bases each). This CDR3 spans 16 amino acids. V lost 4 bases, J lost 3 bases, and 13 bases lay in between. The germline V gene has CDR1 ENHRY and CDR2 SYGVKD. CDR3 sequence: CAISAGTTHGANVLTF. Written as DNA, the CDR3 is TGTGCCATCAGTGCCGGGACGACACATGGGGCCAACGTCCTGACTTTC.

The chain couples TRBV5-6 to TRBJ2-4, with D tentatively TRBD1 (6 bases). CDR3 size: 14 residues. Germline loops: CDR1 SGHDT, CDR2 YYEEEE. The V gene lost 0 bases and the J gene lost 8 bases, with 12 bases spanning the gap. CDR3 loop: CASSLVQGIDIQYF. CDR3 sequence (DNA): TGTGCCAGCAGCTTGGTACAGGGTATCGACATTCAGTACTTC.

This clone is a singleton in its sample. The rearrangement joins TRBV7-6 to TRBJ1-2; 7 bases fit TRBD1. The CDR3 runs to 15 residues. Trimming at V came to 3 bases and at J to 6 bases, leaving 10 bases not matched to a gene. CDR1 and CDR2 (germline): SGHVS, FNYEAQ. CDR3 loop: CASSFEGKGANGYTF. Here the CDR3 DNA reads TGTGCCAGCAGCTTCGAGGGAAAGGGGGCGAATGGCTACACCTTC.

About this clone itself: A read error may account for a junction end that differs from germline. The rearrangement uses TRBV7-7 and TRBJ2-5; perhaps TRBD2 as D (6 bases). The V gene's germline CDR1 is SSHAT and CDR2 FNYEAQ (reference sequence). The CDR3 length is 16 residues. This CDR3 reads CASSSSVGGAGETQYF. CDR3 DNA sequence: TGTGCTAGCAGCTCAAGTGTCGGCGGGGCCGGAGAGACCCAGTACTTC.

The chain employs TRBV19 and TRBJ2-3; perhaps TRBD2 as D (7 bases). This CDR3 is 17 amino acids long. The germline CDR1 and CDR2 sequences are LNHDA and SQIVND (reference sequence). Trimming pared 5 bases from V and 2 bases from J, leaving 20 bases between. The CDR3: CASSVRGASEYTDTQYF. The CDR3 bases are TGTGCCAGTAGTGTCCGGGGGGCGAGCGAATACACAGATACGCAGTATTTT.